Below are 7 T cell receptor beta chains sequenced from a single sample in a study of cytomegalovirus exposure and HLA in healthy donors. This table comes from immunoSEQ multiplex PCR, and its TCRdb copy is limited to in-frame clones, with some not included. The sample records about 240,000 clones, roughly 86% being singletons. Sequenced material: PBMCs. These receptors were collected from a woman aged 25 to 39 in good health and CMV-seropositive.

This clone appeared a single time. The rearrangement uses TRBV15 and TRBJ1-5; D possibly corresponds to TRBD1 (5 bases). V gave up 0 bases and J gave up 0 bases, with 15 bases separating them. This CDR3 has 18 residues. The germline CDR1 and CDR2 sequences are LNHNV and YYDKDF (reference sequence). CDR3 protein: CATSRERGGTNSNQPQHF. The CDR3 DNA sequence: TGTGCCACCAGCAGAGAAAGGGGAGGGACGAATAGCAATCAGCCCCAGCATTTT.

V usage is TRBV5-1 and J usage is TRBJ2-7; 7 bases are a match to TRBD1. Looked up from germline, CDR1 is SGHRS and CDR2 is YFSETQ. V was clipped by 4 bases and J by 3 bases; unmatched bases: 16. CDR3 length equals 17 residues. CDR3 in amino acids: CASSLRPTGDDVYEQYF. The CDR3 nucleotides are TGCGCCAGCAGCCTGAGACCCACAGGGGACGATGTCTACGAGCAGTACTTC.

This clone was seen a handful of times. The chain is built from TRBV18 and TRBJ1-2; tentatively, D is TRBD1 (6 bases). The CDR3 consists of 15 residues. Trimming stripped 3 bases from V and 0 bases from J, with 11 bases between. CDR1 is KGHSH, CDR2 LQKENI, per germline. The chain's CDR3 is CASSPGQTANYGYTF. Here the CDR3 DNA reads TGTGCCAGCTCACCCGGACAGACCGCTAACTATGGCTACACCTTC.

The J gene is TRBJ2-7, the V gene TRBV9; 8 bases line up with TRBD2. The trim removed 3 bases at V and 5 bases at J, leaving 7 bases unmatched. The germline CDR1 and CDR2 sequences are SGDLS and YYNGEE. The CDR3 is 14 amino acids. The CDR3 is CASSDSGSRNEQYF. The CDR3 nucleotides are TGTGCCAGCAGCGACAGCGGGAGCCGCAACGAGCAGTACTTC.

The chain has TRBV6-6 and TRBJ2-1, with no clear D. Trimming pared 9 bases from V and 8 bases from J, leaving 17 bases between. Germline lookup yields CDR1 MNHNY and CDR2 SVGAGI (reference sequence). The CDR3 totals 13 residues. In nucleotides, the CDR3 is TGTGCCAGTAATACTCCCCTCGCGGATGAGCAGTTCTTC. Translating it yields CASNTPLADEQFF.

This chain connects TRBV4-2 to TRBJ2-2; possible D gene TRBD1, 5 bases. The germline V gene encodes CDR1 LGHNA and CDR2 YNFKEQ. The length of the CDR3 is 16 residues. The ends were cut back, 0 bases at V and 3 bases at J, with 11 bases in the middle. The CDR3 loop reads CASSQEAGMYTGELFF. The CDR3 DNA reads TGTGCCAGCAGCCAAGAGGCAGGGATGTACACCGGGGAGCTGTTTTTT.

This rearrangement joins TRBV28 to TRBJ1-4; TRBD1 might be the D (5 bases). Looked up from germline, CDR1 is MDHEN and CDR2 is SYDVKM. There are 15 residues in the CDR3. Trimming took 5 bases from V and 1 from J, leaving 11 bases between them. The CDR3 DNA is TGTGCCAGCAGTCCGGGGGGGGAAACTAATGAAAAACTGTTTTTT. This translates into CASSPGGETNEKLFF.